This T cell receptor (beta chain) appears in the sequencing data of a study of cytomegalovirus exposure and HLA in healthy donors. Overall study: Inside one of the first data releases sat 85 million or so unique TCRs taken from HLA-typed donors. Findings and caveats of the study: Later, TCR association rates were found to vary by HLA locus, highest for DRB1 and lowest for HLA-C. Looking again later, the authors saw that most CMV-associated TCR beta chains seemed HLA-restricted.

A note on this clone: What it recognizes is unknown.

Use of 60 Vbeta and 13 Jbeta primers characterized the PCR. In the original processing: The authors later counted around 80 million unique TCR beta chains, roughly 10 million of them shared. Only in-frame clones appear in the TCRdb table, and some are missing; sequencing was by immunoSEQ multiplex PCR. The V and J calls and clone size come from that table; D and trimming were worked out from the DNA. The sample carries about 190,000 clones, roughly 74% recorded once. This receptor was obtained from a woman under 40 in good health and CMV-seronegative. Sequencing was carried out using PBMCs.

The CDR3 DNA reads as TGTGCCAGCAGTGGTGAAGGTATTGGCGGGAGCTCCTACAATGAGCAGTTCTTC. The encoded protein is CASSGEGIGGSSYNEQFF. V gene TRBV6-1 combines with J gene TRBJ2-1, with TRBD2 matching over 7 bases. V lost 4 bases and J lost 0; bases outside the gene matches: 12. The CDR3 sequence is 18 residues long. Germline V gene lookup returns CDR1 MNHNS and CDR2 SASEGT.